This T cell receptor (beta chain) is drawn from a study of T cells expressing NK-cell markers. Study summary: Researchers got TCR beta repertoires out of sorted CD3+CD56+NKG2C+, CD3+CD56+NKG2C- and CD3+CD56-NKG2C+ T cells. Seven of the eight sequenced donors were classified as HCMV-seropositive, and one was classified as seronegative. General study findings and limits: Researchers report these clonotypes also headed the CD3+CD56-NKG2C+ fraction in a few donors.

For TCR beta, cDNA was produced by 5'RACE template switching with UMIs. TCRdb re-called the 5' RACE reads and shows each CDR3 protein once, DNA omitted. This sample's table reports a few hundred thousand distinct CDR3 sequences. In germline, CDR1 is GTSNPN, CDR2 SVGIG (reference sequence). The CDR3 is 14 amino acids. Remarks on this clonotype: What it recognizes is unknown.

V is TRBV30 and J is TRBJ2-3; as DNA is missing, the TRBD1 call by TCRdb cannot be tested. Sample: blood T cells: a sorted CD56 or NKG2C T cell subset, CD4+ or CD8+ T cells, or bulk PBMC T cells (not recorded which). This receptor was taken from a man aged 18 to 29 in good health. CDR3 region: CAWSVLTGGDTQYF.